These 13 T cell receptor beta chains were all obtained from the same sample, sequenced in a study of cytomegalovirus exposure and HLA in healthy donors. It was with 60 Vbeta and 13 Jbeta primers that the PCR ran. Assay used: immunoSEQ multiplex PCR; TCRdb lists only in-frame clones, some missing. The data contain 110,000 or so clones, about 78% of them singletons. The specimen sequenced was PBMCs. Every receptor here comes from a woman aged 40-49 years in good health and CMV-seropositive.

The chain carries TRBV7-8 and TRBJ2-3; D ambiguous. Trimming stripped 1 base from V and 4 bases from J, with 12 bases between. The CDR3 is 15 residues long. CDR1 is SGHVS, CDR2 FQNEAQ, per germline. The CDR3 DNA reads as TGTGCCAGCAGCTTAGGAGTCGTACGGGCAGATACGCAGTATTTT. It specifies CASSLGVVRADTQYF.

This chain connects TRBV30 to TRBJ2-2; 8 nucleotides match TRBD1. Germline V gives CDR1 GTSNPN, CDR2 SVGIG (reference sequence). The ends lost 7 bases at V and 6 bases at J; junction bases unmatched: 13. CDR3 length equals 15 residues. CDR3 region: CAFTPRDRFSGELFF. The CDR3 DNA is TGTGCCTTTACCCCCCGGGACAGGTTTTCCGGGGAGCTGTTTTTT.

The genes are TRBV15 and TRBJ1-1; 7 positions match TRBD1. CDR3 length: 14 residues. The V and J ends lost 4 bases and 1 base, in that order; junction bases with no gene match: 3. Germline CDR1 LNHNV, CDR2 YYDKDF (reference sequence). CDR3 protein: CATSTRTGNTEAFF. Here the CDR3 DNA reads TGTGCCACCAGCACTAGGACAGGGAACACTGAAGCTTTCTTT.

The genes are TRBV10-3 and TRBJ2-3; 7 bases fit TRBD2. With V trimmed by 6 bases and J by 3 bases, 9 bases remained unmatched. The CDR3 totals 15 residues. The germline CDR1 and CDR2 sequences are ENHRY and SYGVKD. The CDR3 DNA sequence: TGTGCCATCAGCCGGGGGGAGGCAGGTACAGATACGCAGTATTTT. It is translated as CAISRGEAGTDTQYF.

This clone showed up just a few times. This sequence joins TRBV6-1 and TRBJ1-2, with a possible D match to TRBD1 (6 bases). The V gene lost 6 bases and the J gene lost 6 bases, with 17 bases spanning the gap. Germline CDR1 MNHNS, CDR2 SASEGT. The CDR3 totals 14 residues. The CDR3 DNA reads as TGTGCCAGCAGAACATCCGGGACACGAAATGGCTACACCTTC. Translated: CASRTSGTRNGYTF.

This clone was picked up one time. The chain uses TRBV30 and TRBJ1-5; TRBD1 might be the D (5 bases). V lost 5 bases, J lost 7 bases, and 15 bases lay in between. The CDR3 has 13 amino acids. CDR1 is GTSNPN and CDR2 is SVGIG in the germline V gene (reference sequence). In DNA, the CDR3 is TGTGCCTGGGCCCAGGGTGGTGCACAGCCCCAGCATTTT. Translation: CAWAQGGAQPQHF.

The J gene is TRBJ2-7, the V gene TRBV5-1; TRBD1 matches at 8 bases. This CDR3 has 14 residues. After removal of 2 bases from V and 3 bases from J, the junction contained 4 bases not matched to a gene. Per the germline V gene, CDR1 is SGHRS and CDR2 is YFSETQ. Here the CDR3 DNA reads TGCGCCAGCAGCTTCGGACAGGGAGGCTACGAGCAGTACTTC. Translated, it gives CASSFGQGGYEQYF.

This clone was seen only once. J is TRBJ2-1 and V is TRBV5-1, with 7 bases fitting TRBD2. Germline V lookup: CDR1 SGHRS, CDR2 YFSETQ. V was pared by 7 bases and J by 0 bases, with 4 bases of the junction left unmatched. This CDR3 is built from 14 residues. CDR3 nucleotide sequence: TGCGCCAGCCAAGCGGGGACCTCCTACAATGAGCAGTTCTTC. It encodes CASQAGTSYNEQFF.

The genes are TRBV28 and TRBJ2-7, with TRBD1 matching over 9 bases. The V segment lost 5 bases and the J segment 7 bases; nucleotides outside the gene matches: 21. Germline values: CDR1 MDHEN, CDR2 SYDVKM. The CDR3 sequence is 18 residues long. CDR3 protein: CASSPNRGLGSLLWEQYF. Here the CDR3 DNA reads TGTGCCAGCAGTCCTAACAGGGGGCTTGGGTCCTTACTGTGGGAGCAGTACTTC.

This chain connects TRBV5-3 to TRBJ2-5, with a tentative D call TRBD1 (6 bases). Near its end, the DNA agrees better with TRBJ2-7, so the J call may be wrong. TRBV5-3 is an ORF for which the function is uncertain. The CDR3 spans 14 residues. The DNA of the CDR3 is TGTGCCAGAAGCTTCAACAGGGTGTACTACGAGCAGTACTTC. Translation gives CARSFNRVYYEQYF.

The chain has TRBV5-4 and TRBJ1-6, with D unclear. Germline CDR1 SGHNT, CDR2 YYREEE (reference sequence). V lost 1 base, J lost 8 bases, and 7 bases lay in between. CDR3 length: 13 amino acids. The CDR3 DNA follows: TGTGCCAGCAGCTTGAATCAGTATTCACCCCTCCACTTT. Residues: CASSLNQYSPLHF.

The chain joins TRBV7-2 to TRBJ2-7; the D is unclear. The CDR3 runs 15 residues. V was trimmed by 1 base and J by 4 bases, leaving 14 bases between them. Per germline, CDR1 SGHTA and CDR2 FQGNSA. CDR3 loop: CASSLGQFPFYEQYF. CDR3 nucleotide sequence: TGTGCCAGCAGCTTAGGGCAGTTCCCTTTTTACGAGCAGTACTTC.

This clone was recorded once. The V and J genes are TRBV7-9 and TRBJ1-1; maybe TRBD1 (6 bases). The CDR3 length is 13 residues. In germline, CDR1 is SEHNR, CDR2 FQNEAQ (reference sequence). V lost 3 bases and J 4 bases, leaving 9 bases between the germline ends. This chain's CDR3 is CASSFQGFTEAFF. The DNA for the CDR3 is TGTGCCAGCAGCTTTCAGGGGTTCACTGAAGCTTTCTTT.